The rows below give T cell receptor beta chains drawn from one sample of a study of vaccination and CD4 T cells after COVID-19. The antigens for these receptors are not known. TCRdb independently ran MiXCR on the PCR reads; one entry per CDR3 protein. The repertoire holds 20,000 or so distinct CDR3 sequences, with under 30% as singletons. Sequenced: cultured CD4+ T cells from blood. The receptors here all came from a human donor with COVID-19. Each CDR3 is given with its conserved first and last residue. The D gene is left open where the match is weak. Clone sizes are given selectively: once, few, many, or a class where the clone is expanded.

v_gene	j_gene	d_gene	abundance	CDR3nt	CDR3aa
TRBV5-4	TRBJ2-3	TRBD2	few	TGTGCCAGCAGCTTGGCGGCGGGGGACCCCACAGATACGCAGTATTTT	CASSLAAGDPTDTQYF
TRBV6-1	TRBJ1-2	-	-	TGTGCCAGCAGTACATACTCCCCAACGGTGTGGATGGTGTATGGCTACACCTTC	CASSTYSPTVWMVYGYTF
TRBV7-9	TRBJ2-5	-	-	TGTGCCAGCAGCTTAGTGGGGGAAGAGACCCAGTACTTC	CASSLVGEETQYF
TRBV19	TRBJ2-7	-	few	TGTGCCAGTAGTATAGCCGGCTACGAGCAGTACTTC	CASSIAGYEQYF
TRBV7-2	TRBJ1-4	-	-	TGTGCCAGCACCCGGGGGGGTAGTGAAAAACTGTTTTTT	CASTRGGSEKLFF
TRBV11-2	TRBJ1-3	-	once	TGTGCCAGCAGCCGGAGGGGCCTATCTGGAAACACCATATATTTT	CASSRRGLSGNTIYF
TRBV12-3/TRBV12-4	TRBJ2-5	TRBD2	few	TGTGCCAGCAGGCCGACTAGCGGCTCCCAAGAGACCCAGTACTTC	CASRPTSGSQETQYF
TRBV10-3	TRBJ2-3	TRBD2	-	TGTGCCATCGATGATCCGGGACTAGCGGGCACAGATACGCAGTATTTT	CAIDDPGLAGTDTQYF
TRBV11-2	TRBJ2-2	TRBD2	few	TGTGCCAGCAGCTTAAGGCACCCCCTGGGGGGGACCGGGGAGCTGTTTTTT	CASSLRHPLGGTGELFF
TRBV7-8	TRBJ2-4	-	few	TGTGCCAGCAGCTTACGGCACCAAAACATTCAGTACTTC	CASSLRHQNIQYF
TRBV6-1	TRBJ1-2	-	-	TGTGCCAGCAGGGGCGACGGGGCTAACTATGGCTACACCTTC	CASRGDGANYGYTF
TRBV28	TRBJ2-7	-	-	TGTGCCACAAACAGTGCTTCCTACGAGCAGTACTTC	CATNSASYEQYF
TRBV7-9	TRBJ1-6	-	few	TGTGCCAGCAGCCCAATGAGCTCCTATAATTCACCCCTCCACTTT	CASSPMSSYNSPLHF
TRBV6-5	TRBJ2-2	-	-	TGTGCCAGCAGTTACTCGGGGCAGGGAGGTACCGGGGAGCTGTTTTTT	CASSYSGQGGTGELFF
TRBV28	TRBJ1-4	-	-	TGTGCCAGCAGTTCCCGGAGGGAAAAACTGTTTTTT	CASSSRREKLFF
TRBV7-2	TRBJ1-6	-	medium-sized	TGTGCCAGCAGCTTCACCAACGGAGTTAATTCACCCCTCCACTTT	CASSFTNGVNSPLHF
TRBV11-2	TRBJ1-2	TRBD1	few	TGTGCCAGCAGCACGGGACAGGGGCTTGGCTACACCTTC	CASSTGQGLGYTF
TRBV18	TRBJ2-2	-	-	TGTGCCAGCTCACCTTTTACGGACCGTAACACCGGGGAGCTGTTTTTT	CASSPFTDRNTGELFF
TRBV6-5	TRBJ1-2	-	-	TGTGCCAGCAGTTACTCGAGGGGAGAGTATGGCTACACCTTC	CASSYSRGEYGYTF
TRBV29-1	TRBJ2-5	-	-	TGCAGCGTTGAGGCGCAGGGGGAGACCCAGTACTTC	CSVEAQGETQYF